This entry lists 31 T cell receptor beta chains sequenced from one sample in a study of shared clonotypes between healthy human individuals. Sequencing was performed with immunoSEQ multiplex PCR; in TCRdb, only in-frame clones are kept and a portion is missing. The sample includes approximately 2,300,000 clones, just under 95% of them seen just once. Sequences were obtained from naive CD4+ T cells from PBMCs. Subset indicated: CD45RA+ positively selected. The receptors derive from a man younger than 35 in good health. Some clones in this sample may be carry-over from other donors' samples.

V is TRBV7-8 and J is TRBJ2-4; no firm D call. This CDR3 is 16 amino acids long. The V gene's germline CDR1 is SGHVS and CDR2 FQNEAQ. Trimming took off 5 bases at V and 0 bases at J, with 14 bases between the two ends. The CDR3 sequence is CASSPSRDLAKNIQYF. CDR3 nucleotide sequence: TGTGCCAGCAGCCCTTCTCGAGACCTAGCCAAAAACATTCAGTACTTC.

This clone was counted a few times. The V gene is TRBV7-8, the J gene TRBJ1-1; D remains unclear. Germline V gene data show CDR1 as SGHVS and CDR2 as FQNEAQ. This CDR3 region has 14 residues. V dropped 5 bases and J dropped 0 bases, with 10 bases sitting between them. CDR3 protein: CASSEGRLNTEAFF. In DNA, the CDR3 is TGTGCCAGCAGCGAGGGCAGATTGAACACTGAAGCTTTCTTT.

This chain joins TRBV7-9 and TRBJ1-4; 8 nucleotides align to TRBD1. From germline, CDR1 is SEHNR and CDR2 FQNEAQ (reference sequence). The V gene end was trimmed by 6 bases and the J gene end by 7 bases; junction bases not matched to a gene: 10. This CDR3 contains 15 residues. CDR3 residues: CASRKRGQGGEKLFF. The CDR3 DNA sequence: TGTGCCAGCAGAAAAAGAGGACAGGGTGGTGAAAAACTGTTTTTT.

The chain recombines TRBV5-1 with TRBJ2-4; D might be TRBD1 or TRBD2, each matching 5 bases. V lost 0 bases to trimming and J lost 9 bases, with 22 bases between them. Germline CDR1 SGHRS, CDR2 YFSETQ. The CDR3 contains 17 residues. CDR3 DNA: TGCGCCAGCAGCTTGGAATCCCCGCCAGGGACGTCCGGCATTCAGTACTTC. This sequence encodes CASSLESPPGTSGIQYF.

This clone was seen a handful of times. The chain employs TRBV7-2 and TRBJ2-7; the D gene is possibly TRBD1 (6 bases). The length of the CDR3 is 16 residues. Deletions cut 1 base from V and 5 bases from J, with 18 bases between. Germline lookup yields CDR1 SGHTA and CDR2 FQGNSA. CDR3 DNA sequence: TGTGCCAGCAGCTTAGACTCGACAGTCAGGGGCAACGAGCAGTACTTC. Translated: CASSLDSTVRGNEQYF.

This chain uses TRBV5-6 with TRBJ2-1; D uncertain. V gave up 2 bases and J gave up 3 bases, with 3 bases separating them. Germline V gene lookup returns CDR1 SGHDT and CDR2 YYEEEE. The CDR3 length is 12 residues. CDR3 sequence reads: CASSFLYNEQFF. DNA for the CDR3: TGTGCCAGCAGCTTCCTCTACAATGAGCAGTTCTTC.

The chain links TRBV28 to TRBJ1-1; D uncertain. This CDR3 has 14 residues. Trimming stripped 2 bases from V and 6 bases from J, with 13 bases between. In germline, CDR1 is MDHEN, CDR2 SYDVKM. CDR3 nucleotides: TGTGCCAGCAGTTTAGGAGACCCCCGGCCTGAAGCTTTCTTT. This gives the protein CASSLGDPRPEAFF.

The chain links TRBV19 to TRBJ2-6; D may be TRBD2 (5 bases). From germline, CDR1 is LNHDA and CDR2 SQIVND (reference sequence). V was trimmed by 1 base and J by 3 bases, leaving 7 bases between them. CDR3 length equals 15 residues. The CDR3 DNA sequence: TGTGCCAGTAGTATAGTCGGGGTTGGGGCCAACGTCCTGACTTTC. This sequence encodes CASSIVGVGANVLTF.

This chain uses TRBV5-5 with TRBJ1-2; 8 nucleotides match TRBD1. Germline V CDR1 and CDR2: SGHKS, YYEKEE (reference sequence). Germline trimming cut 7 bases from V and 2 bases from J; bases unmatched to any gene: 13. CDR3 length: 16 residues. CDR3 residues: CASALERRQGNYGYTF. CDR3 DNA: TGTGCCAGCGCCCTCGAGAGAAGACAGGGGAACTATGGCTACACCTTC.

The J gene is TRBJ2-1, the V gene TRBV7-6; maybe TRBD2 (5 bases). Germline values: CDR1 SGHVS, CDR2 FNYEAQ. The CDR3 contains 16 residues. V lost 5 bases to trimming and J lost 9 bases, with 23 bases between them. DNA of the CDR3: TGTGCCAGCAGCCTGGTGGGAGCGGAGGCGCTAACTGAGCAGTTCTTC. Translation gives CASSLVGAEALTEQFF.

This chain joins TRBV27 and TRBJ2-7; a possible D gene is TRBD1 (6 bases). Trimming removed 6 bases at V and 8 bases at J, with 14 bases between. The CDR3 has 12 amino acids. Germline CDR1 MNHEY, CDR2 SMNVEV (reference sequence). The CDR3 sequence: CASSPPQGQQYF. The DNA for the CDR3 is TGTGCCAGCAGCCCCCCACAGGGACAGCAGTACTTC.

V is TRBV6-5 and J is TRBJ2-6; the D call may be TRBD1 or TRBD2 (5 bases each). The CDR3 spans 14 residues. Germline values: CDR1 MNHEY, CDR2 SVGAGI. Trimming pared 8 bases from V and 0 bases from J, leaving 8 bases between. CDR3 in DNA: TGTGCCAGCCTCGGGACCTCTGGGGCCAACGTCCTGACTTTC. Its translation is CASLGTSGANVLTF.

V is TRBV5-1 and J is TRBJ1-4; the D is unclear. Germline values: CDR1 SGHRS, CDR2 YFSETQ. V lost 0 bases to trimming and J lost 8 bases, with 8 bases between them. The CDR3 runs to 13 residues. DNA of the CDR3: TGCGCCAGCAGCTTGGAACTTAGGGAAAAACTGTTTTTT. Amino acids: CASSLELREKLFF. Based on the CDR3 plus reference TRBV5-1 and TRBJ1-4, the full variable domain is KAGVTQTPRYLIKTRGQQVTLSCSPISGHRSVSWYQQTPGQGLQFLFEYFSETQRNKGNFPGRFSGRQFSNSRSEMNVSTLELGDSALYLCASSLELREKLFFGSGTQLSVL.

For the CDR3, the DNA is TGTGCCAGCAGCTTGCCGCCAACTCCCGAGCAGTACTTC. This translates into CASSLPPTPEQYF. The genes are TRBV5-5 and TRBJ2-7; no clear D gene. The germline CDR1 and CDR2 sequences are SGHKS and YYEKEE (reference sequence). There are 13 residues in the CDR3. The V end was cut by 1 base, the J end by 6 bases, with 11 bases between.

The chain carries TRBV6-5 and TRBJ1-1; 9 bases line up with TRBD1. CDR1 and CDR2 (germline): MNHEY, SVGAGI. Trimming cost V 4 bases and J 0 bases; bases outside gene matches: 6. The CDR3 contains 16 residues. Here the CDR3 reads CASSSNRGPVNTEAFF. As DNA, the CDR3 is TGTGCCAGCAGTTCAAACAGGGGGCCGGTGAACACTGAAGCTTTCTTT.

CDR3 coding DNA: TGTGCCAGCCTAGGGCGGGAGAATTTTGAAGATACGCAGTATTTT. It encodes CASLGRENFEDTQYF. The chain employs TRBV28 and TRBJ2-3; TRBD2 matches 7 bases. V gave up 8 bases and J gave up 5 bases; unmatched junction bases: 13. CDR3 size: 15 residues. CDR1 and CDR2 (germline): MDHEN, SYDVKM.

This clone was seen only once. The chain joins TRBV2 to TRBJ2-2, with 9 bases that match TRBD2. Germline-derived CDR1 and CDR2 are SNHLY and FYNNEI. The CDR3 has 15 residues. The V segment lost 7 bases and the J segment 1 base; nucleotides outside the gene matches: 4. CDR3 region: CASTVTSGNTGELFF. The CDR3 bases are TGTGCCAGCACCGTGACTAGCGGGAACACCGGGGAGCTGTTTTTT.

The chain couples TRBV19 to TRBJ1-4, with 7 positions matching TRBD1. Germline trimming cut 4 bases from V and 0 bases from J; bases unmatched to any gene: 14. The CDR3 sequence is 19 residues long. Germline V gives CDR1 LNHDA, CDR2 SQIVND (reference sequence). The CDR3 coding sequence is TGTGCCAGTAGTAATTCGCCGGGACAGAAGGGCGCAACTAATGAAAAACTGTTTTTT. This sequence encodes CASSNSPGQKGATNEKLFF.

The chain links TRBV30 to TRBJ1-2, with no clear D. CDR3 size: 12 residues. Germline CDR1 is GTSNPN and CDR2 is SVGIG (reference sequence). The ends were cut back, 0 bases at V and 8 bases at J, with 10 bases in the middle. CDR3: CAWSVASGGYTF. In nucleotides, the CDR3 is TGTGCCTGGAGTGTTGCGTCAGGCGGCTACACCTTC.

The chain recombines TRBV11-2 with TRBJ2-3; 11 bases align to TRBD1. This CDR3 comprises 15 residues. Per germline, CDR1 SGHAT and CDR2 FQNNGV. V lost 5 bases to trimming and J lost 5 bases; unmatched junction nucleotides: 6. CDR3: CASSPRTGGVDTQYF. The CDR3 bases are TGTGCCAGCAGCCCCCGGACAGGGGGCGTAGATACGCAGTATTTT.

The chain is built from TRBV4-1 and TRBJ1-4; D is unresolved. The germline V gene encodes CDR1 MGHRA and CDR2 YSYEKL. V lost 4 bases to trimming and J lost 2 bases, with 11 bases between them. The CDR3 spans 15 residues. The CDR3 sequence: CASSRPGSTNEKLFF. In nucleotides, the CDR3 is TGCGCCAGCAGCCGTCCGGGGTCCACTAATGAAAAACTGTTTTTT.

This clone was counted a single time. The chain couples TRBV11-2 to TRBJ1-1, with 7 nucleotides matching TRBD1. Germline-derived CDR1 and CDR2 are SGHAT and FQNNGV. Losses at the gene ends were 5 bases for V and 3 bases for J; bases not matched to a gene: 6. The CDR3 runs to 14 residues. Written as DNA, the CDR3 is TGTGCCAGCAGCGCGCAGGGGGGTGACACTGAAGCTTTCTTT. Translating gives CASSAQGGDTEAFF.

The CDR3 protein is CASSLLRGINEAFF. The DNA of the CDR3 is TGTGCCAGCAGCTTACTCCGAGGTATAAATGAAGCTTTCTTT. This chain connects TRBV7-9 to TRBJ1-1; D gene uncertain. The germline V gene has CDR1 SEHNR and CDR2 FQNEAQ (reference sequence). V dropped 2 bases and J dropped 7 bases, with 14 bases sitting between them. This CDR3 spans 14 amino acids. The entire variable domain, with the rest obtained from reference TRBV7-9 and TRBJ1-1, is as follows: DTGVSQNPRHKITKRGQNVTFRCDPISEHNRLYWYRQTLGQGPEFLTYFQNEAQLEKSRLLSDRFSAERPKGSFSTLEIQRTEQGDSAMYLCASSLLRGINEAFFGQGTRLTVV.

This clone came up once. The chain has TRBV18 and TRBJ2-5, with D possibly matching TRBD2 (5 bases). This CDR3 has 14 amino acids. V dropped 2 bases and J dropped 3 bases, with 10 bases sitting between them. Per germline, CDR1 KGHSH and CDR2 LQKENI. The CDR3 nucleotides are TGTGCCAGCTCACCAAGGGAGTCCAAAGAGACCCAGTACTTC. This translates into CASSPRESKETQYF.

Remarks on this clone: In the same sample, other DNA sequences code for this CDR3. The CDR3 is CASSLGTGEKLFF. The CDR3 nucleotides read TGTGCCAGCAGCTTAGGGACAGGTGAAAAACTGTTTTTT. The chain carries TRBV7-9 and TRBJ1-4, with 7 bases matching TRBD1. Germline trimming cut 1 base from V and 7 bases from J; bases unmatched to any gene: 0. This CDR3 comprises 13 residues. Germline CDR1 is SEHNR and CDR2 is FQNEAQ (reference sequence).

V and J are TRBV14 and TRBJ2-2; D is unclear. The CDR3 has 16 residues. Trimming took 1 base from V and 3 from J, leaving 12 bases between them. From germline, CDR1 is SGHDN and CDR2 FVKESK. This CDR3 is CASSQVRKDHTGELFF. The CDR3 bases are TGTGCCAGCAGCCAAGTTAGAAAGGACCACACCGGGGAGCTGTTTTTT.

The rearrangement joins TRBV7-3 to TRBJ2-2, with D unclear. CDR1 and CDR2 (germline): SGHTA, FQGTGA. Deletions cut 0 bases from V and 0 bases from J, with 8 bases between. The CDR3 consists of 16 residues. CDR3 protein: CASSLTGAANTGELFF. The CDR3 DNA reads as TGTGCCAGCAGCTTAACGGGCGCAGCGAACACCGGGGAGCTGTTTTTT.

In the case of this clone: Other DNA sequences in this specimen translate into the identical CDR3. The chain is built from TRBV2 and TRBJ2-5, with D hard to call. With 3 bases removed from V and 2 bases from J, the gap between germline ends came to 4 bases. This CDR3 has 12 amino acids. Looked up from germline, CDR1 is SNHLY and CDR2 is FYNNEI. This chain's CDR3 is CASSDLQETQYF. In DNA form, the CDR3 reads TGTGCCAGCAGTGACTTACAAGAGACCCAGTACTTC. Using reference TRBV2 and TRBJ2-5 for the parts outside the CDR3, the full variable domain is EPEVTQTPSHQVTQMGQEVILRCVPISNHLYFYWYRQILGQKVEFLVSFYNNEISEKSEIFDDQFSVERPDGSNFTLKIRSTKLEDSAMYFCASSDLQETQYFGPGTRLLVL.

A single count supports this clone. The chain uses TRBV7-3 and TRBJ1-1; 7 nucleotides align to TRBD1. CDR3 length: 13 residues. J was trimmed by 11 bases and V by 5 bases; bases with no gene match: 11. Germline lookup yields CDR1 SGHTA and CDR2 FQGTGA. DNA for the CDR3: TGTGCCAGCAGCACCCAAATGACAGGGTCGGCTTTCTTT. It codes for CASSTQMTGSAFF.

Concerning this clone itself: This sample includes further DNA sequences coding for the same CDR3. DNA for the CDR3: TGTGCCAGCAGTTTAGGACAGGGAATAGGGGGCTACACCTTC. It is translated as CASSLGQGIGGYTF. V usage is TRBV27 and J usage is TRBJ1-2, with TRBD1 matching 8 bases. Germline V gives CDR1 MNHEY, CDR2 SMNVEV (reference sequence). The J segment lost 8 bases and the V segment lost 2 bases, leaving 7 bases of the junction unmatched. This CDR3 has 14 amino acids.

This rearrangement joins TRBV7-2 to TRBJ2-3; D not resolved. V was pared by 2 bases and J by 2 bases, with 11 bases between. Germline V CDR1 and CDR2: SGHTA, FQGNSA. The CDR3 is 15 residues long. The CDR3, as DNA: TGTGCCAGCAGCTTATTTGTCAGGCTCACAGATACGCAGTATTTT. Its translation: CASSLFVRLTDTQYF.